Included here is one TCR beta chain sequence, with context. Its antigen remains unidentified. Per-base qualities were not stored, and no clone one base away is much larger. TCRbeta CDR3 regions were amplified from genomic DNA by means of the immunoSEQ Assay, a bias-controlled multiplex PCR. Concerning the study's data processing: Nucleated cell counts per sample were estimated from amplification of reference gene primers within the assay. To quantify the absolute abundance of each unique TCRbeta CDR3 rearrangement, sequence reads were collapsed and filtered. For each sample, productive Simpson clonality was calculated as the square root of Simpson's diversity index over productive rearrangements. The clones in this table, taken by TCRdb from immuneACCESS, are in-frame only. Not every clone is retained; where verified, under half of the shortfall comes from an unresolved V gene, and the cause of the rest is unknown. V, J and clone size were drawn from that table, and D and trimming were deduced from the DNA. The sample contains over 30,000 clones, roughly 82% of them found a single time. Of the sample, roughly 37% is held by the ten largest clones.

This record belongs to a study of blood T cell repertoires in COVID-19 (TCRdb year 2020). Background on the whole study: Samples covering the acute and convalescent phases of COVID-19 were provided by collaborators in the United States, Italy and Spain. The material from the prospective study consisted of cDNA or gDNA derived from T cells, B-cell-depleted T cells, or PBMCs. The dataset comprised deeply sampled blood TCRbeta repertoires from subjects exposed to, actively infected with, or recovered from COVID-19. A freely available public database, intended as a resource for researchers studying the immune response to SARS-CoV-2, is where the repertoires were released. The samples were drawn from the first 160 participants of the ongoing ImmuneRACE study and from some 1,300 subjects provided by 6 global collaborators. The sample metadata nearly always contained a de-identified subject ID, COVID-19 status, age in years and sex. Where available, HLA class I and class II types were taken from metadata supplied by the sample provider and were not determined by assay-based typing.

Whole blood was collected in K2EDTA tubes by collaborating institutions according to the institutions' own protocols. For TCRbeta analysis, collaborators shipped samples in one of three forms: frozen whole blood, isolated PBMCs, or DNA extracted from either of those sample types. The CDR3 goes from the cysteine to the phenylalanine over 14 residues. The DNA shown is the 42-base CDR3, in frame from base 1. Via the germline V gene, CDR1 is WSHSY and CDR2 SAAADI. Clipping removes 7 bases from V and 1 base from J, with 5 as the unmatched junction base count. Results the study describes overall, beyond this receptor: How much clinical and demographic metadata was included differed by source and by participant, and the metadata was provided uncurated.

This clonotype was sampled from an elderly man with active or convalescent COVID-19. The chain employs TRBV10-2 and TRBJ2-7; 9 of the junction bases match TRBD2. What was sequenced was peripheral blood. The base sequence is TGCGCCAGCATGAGCGGGAGGCCTTCCTACGAGCAGTACTTC. This sequence encodes CASMSGRPSYEQYF.